These 28 T cell receptor beta chains came from one sample sequenced in a study of blood T cells in healthy people across ages. The authors ran a second PCR of about 7 to 11 cycles using a sample-barcoded 5' primer and a J-beta primer mix. TCRdb independently ran MiXCR on the 5' RACE reads; one entry per CDR3 protein. This table has around 1,500,000 distinct CDR3 sequences, 28% appearing once. The specimen was blood. Every receptor here comes from a woman aged 30 to 39 in good health.

The table lists this clonotype with a few counts. The chain recombines TRBV20-1 with TRBJ2-4; 14 bases are a match to TRBD2. Germline lookup yields CDR1 DFQATT and CDR2 SNEGSKA (reference sequence). V lost 5 bases to trimming and J lost 8 bases; unmatched junction nucleotides: 5. This CDR3 has 14 residues. Here the CDR3 reads CSAGTSGSLYIQYF. In DNA, the CDR3 is TGCAGTGCTGGGACTAGCGGGAGTCTGTACATTCAGTACTTC.

This clonotype was counted at least ten times. The chain recombines TRBV12-3 or TRBV12-4 with TRBJ1-4, with 7 positions matching TRBD1. Trimming at V came to 3 bases and at J to 7 bases, leaving 5 bases not matched to a gene. This CDR3 comprises 14 residues. Here the CDR3 DNA reads TGTGCCAGCAGTTTGTTCCAGGGGGGTGAAAAACTGTTTTTT. Encoded protein: CASSLFQGGEKLFF.

The chain has TRBV27 and TRBJ1-6; 9 nucleotides line up with TRBD1. The CDR3 contains 15 residues. CDR1 is MNHEY, CDR2 SMNVEV, per germline (reference sequence). The V gene end was trimmed by 6 bases and the J gene end by 7 bases; junction bases not matched to a gene: 7. Here the CDR3 reads CASREGTGRNSPLHF. The CDR3 DNA reads TGTGCCAGCAGAGAGGGGACAGGGAGAAATTCACCCCTCCACTTT.

This clonotype has just one count. The chain joins TRBV30 to TRBJ2-2; D is perhaps TRBD1 (5 bases). Germline V lookup: CDR1 GTSNPN, CDR2 SVGIG (reference sequence). Trimming took off 4 bases at V and 7 bases at J, with 10 bases between the two ends. CDR3 length equals 12 residues. The CDR3 loop reads CAWTGRGGELFF. The CDR3 DNA reads TGTGCCTGGACAGGGCGCGGCGGGGAGCTGTTTTTT.

Of note for this clonotype: This clone may be a read error of a much larger clone one base away. This sequence joins TRBV20-1 and TRBJ2-3; D possibly corresponds to TRBD1 (6 bases). V was shortened by 5 bases and J by 1 base, with 13 bases between the two germline ends. This CDR3 has 14 amino acids. Germline V lookup: CDR1 DFQATT, CDR2 SNEGSKA (reference sequence). CDR3 amino acids: CSAHGTSRTDTQYF. The CDR3 nucleotides are TGCAGTGCTCACGGGACAAGCCGCACAGATACGCAGTATTTT.

The table lists this clonotype with many counts. The CDR3 sequence: CASSYLIGLAKNIQYF. CDR3 DNA: TGTGCCAGCAGCTACTTAATCGGACTAGCCAAAAACATTCAGTACTTC. The genes are TRBV27 and TRBJ2-4, with D possibly TRBD2 on 5 matching bases. The length of the CDR3 is 16 residues. The germline V and J ends were trimmed by 6 bases and 0 bases, with 15 bases remaining between them. Germline lookup yields CDR1 MNHEY and CDR2 SMNVEV (reference sequence).

This clonotype has only a few counts. The chain couples TRBV29-1 to TRBJ2-3; D unresolved. This CDR3 spans 13 amino acids. The V end was cut by 4 bases, the J end by 2 bases, with 10 bases between. The V gene's germline CDR1 is SQVTM and CDR2 ANQGSEA. The chain's CDR3 is CSVVVRYTDTQYF. CDR3 DNA sequence: TGCAGCGTTGTAGTCCGGTACACAGATACGCAGTATTTT.

This clonotype was observed many times. This chain's CDR3 is CASSPMERGVDEQYF. CDR3 DNA: TGTGCCAGCAGCCCAATGGAGCGGGGGGTAGACGAGCAGTACTTC. The chain is built from TRBV7-9 and TRBJ2-7; 9 nucleotides agree with TRBD2. The CDR3 has 15 residues. Trimming at V came to 5 bases and at J to 5 bases, leaving 10 bases not matched to a gene. Germline V gene lookup returns CDR1 SEHNR and CDR2 FQNEAQ (reference sequence).

Details on this clonotype: A single base separates this from a much larger clone, so it may be a read error. The chain employs TRBV7-2 and TRBJ2-5, with D possibly matching TRBD1 (6 bases). The tail of the sequence fits TRBJ2-7 better, so the J call may be wrong. CDR3 length: 14 amino acids. CDR1 is SGHTA and CDR2 is FQGNSA in the germline V gene. DNA for the CDR3: TGTGCCAGCAGCTGCGCAGGGGCCGGTGACGAGCAGTACTTC. It specifies CASSCAGAGDEQYF.

This clonotype was counted a few times. The CDR3 spells CASSFWGDRVGNIQYF. The CDR3 DNA is TGTGCCAGCAGTTTCTGGGGGGACAGGGTAGGGAACATTCAGTACTTC. This chain joins TRBV28 and TRBJ2-4; 9 bases align to TRBD1. This CDR3 has 16 residues. The germline V gene encodes CDR1 MDHEN and CDR2 SYDVKM. The junction had 10 bases not matched to a gene; V was cut back by 3 bases and J by 7 bases.

Concerning this clonotype itself: A clone one base away is much larger, so this may be a read error. The chain joins TRBV9 to TRBJ2-3, with D perhaps matching TRBD2 (6 bases). The germline gives CDR1 SGDLS, CDR2 YYNGEE. V lost 4 bases to trimming and J lost 6 bases, with 21 bases between them. There are 16 residues in the CDR3. The CDR3 bases are TGTGCCAGCAGCCTCCGGACTCGCGGGAATAGGGATACGCAGTATTTT. This codes for CASSLRTRGNRDTQYF.

In this sample, this clonotype turned up a few times. The chain employs TRBV29-1 and TRBJ2-1, with 9 bases identical to TRBD1. The V and J ends lost 5 bases and 10 bases, in that order; junction bases with no gene match: 9. Germline lookup yields CDR1 SQVTM and CDR2 ANQGSEA. The CDR3 sequence is 13 residues long. Written as DNA, the CDR3 is TGCAGCGTTCGGACAGGGGTCATAATGGAGCAGTTCTTC. Its protein product is CSVRTGVIMEQFF.

This clonotype was detected ten times or more. The chain carries TRBV15 and TRBJ2-1; 8 nucleotides agree with TRBD2. Unmatched junction bases numbered 5, after V lost 0 bases and J lost 7 bases. This CDR3 spans 15 amino acids. Germline assignment: CDR1 LNHNV and CDR2 YYDKDF (reference sequence). CDR3 coding DNA: TGTGCCACCAGCAGAGAAGCGGGAGTTAAAAATGAGCAGTTCTTC. Residues: CATSREAGVKNEQFF.

J is TRBJ1-2 and V is TRBV20-1; D not certain. Per germline, CDR1 DFQATT and CDR2 SNEGSKA (reference sequence). V lost 1 base and J lost 3, with 15 bases in between. CDR3 length: 15 residues. Here the CDR3 DNA reads TGCAGTGCTAGAGCGAGGCGGGGTTCGCACTATGGCTACACCTTC. This gives the protein CSARARRGSHYGYTF.

The chain uses TRBV27 and TRBJ2-5; D perhaps matches TRBD2 (6 bases). The CDR3 runs to 13 residues. Trimming left V 7 bases short and J 7 bases short, with 16 bases between. Germline V gene data show CDR1 as MNHEY and CDR2 as SMNVEV (reference sequence). CDR3 DNA sequence: TGTGCCAGCACCACCGGGAGCCGAGGGACCCAGTACTTC. This codes for CASTTGSRGTQYF.

Points on this clonotype: This may be a read error, as it is one base from a much larger clone. The chain recombines TRBV12-3 or TRBV12-4 with TRBJ2-5; D unresolved. The end of the DNA fits TRBJ2-7 better, so the J call may be wrong. This CDR3 has 13 amino acids. CDR3 coding DNA: TGTGCCGGCAGTGCCCTACCCTTTTACGAGCAGTACTTC. Translated: CAGSALPFYEQYF.

Many counts were recorded for this clonotype. The V gene is TRBV6-5, the J gene TRBJ2-6; D ambiguous. Trimming removed 6 bases at V and 3 bases at J, with 12 bases between. The CDR3 extends over 15 amino acids. Germline-derived CDR1 and CDR2 are MNHEY and SVGAGI. The chain's CDR3 is CASSRRVSGANVLTF. The CDR3 region has the DNA TGTGCCAGCAGCCGACGGGTTAGTGGGGCCAACGTCCTGACTTTC.

The J gene is TRBJ2-5, the V gene TRBV18, with 11 bases aligning to TRBD2. The DNA matches TRBJ2-7 better at its end, which makes the J call doubtful. Germline CDR1 is KGHSH and CDR2 is LQKENI. This CDR3 has 18 amino acids. CDR3 sequence (DNA): TGTGCCAGCGCTTATGCAAGACAGCCTAGCGGGGGGTTGTACGAGCAGTACTTC. This translates into CASAYARQPSGGLYEQYF.

This clonotype showed up just a few times. The chain uses TRBV5-5 and TRBJ2-4; 8 bases align to TRBD1. Germline loops: CDR1 SGHKS, CDR2 YYEKEE (reference sequence). The CDR3 runs to 15 residues. V was clipped by 3 bases and J by 7 bases; unmatched bases: 9. CDR3 sequence (DNA): TGTGCCAGCAGCTCCTACCGGACAGGGATTAACATTCAGTACTTC. Protein product: CASSSYRTGINIQYF. Drawing the rest from reference TRBV5-5 and TRBJ2-4, the complete variable domain is DAGVTQSPTHLIKTRGQQVTLRCSPISGHKSVSWYQQVLGQGPQFIFQYYEKEERGRGNFPDRFSARQFPNYSSELNVNALLLGDSALYLCASSSYRTGINIQYFGAGTRLSVL.

This clonotype showed up just a few times. The V and J genes are TRBV4-1 and TRBJ2-2, with a tentative D call TRBD2 (6 bases). The V gene's germline CDR1 is MGHRA and CDR2 YSYEKL. There are 15 residues in the CDR3. Trimming took off 2 bases at V and 7 bases at J, with 14 bases between the two ends. The CDR3 DNA follows: TGCGCCAGCAGCCAACCTGGCCTCGGGAGCGGGGAGCTGTTTTTT. Its translation: CASSQPGLGSGELFF.

This clonotype was seen a single time. The junction shows a germline mismatch at one end, possibly a read error. V and J are TRBV29-1 and TRBJ2-1; D might be TRBD1 (7 bases). The germline CDR1 and CDR2 sequences are SQVTM and ANQGSEA. The CDR3 loop spans 15 amino acids. The CDR3 region is CGVEGGTEPYNEQFF. CDR3 nucleotide sequence: TGCGGCGTTGAAGGCGGGACAGAACCCTACAATGAGCAGTTCTTC.

The J gene is TRBJ2-2, the V gene TRBV9; 9 bases map to TRBD1. V was pared by 3 bases and J by 7 bases, with 7 bases of the junction left unmatched. The CDR3 loop spans 15 amino acids. Germline V gene data show CDR1 as SGDLS and CDR2 as YYNGEE. The CDR3 coding sequence is TGTGCCAGCAGCGGAGGACAGGGGTCGGACGGGGAGCTGTTTTTT. Residues: CASSGGQGSDGELFF.

Only one count was recorded for this clonotype. This chain uses TRBV19 with TRBJ1-4, with a tentative D call TRBD1 (5 bases). The CDR3 runs 16 residues. The V gene's germline CDR1 is LNHDA and CDR2 SQIVND (reference sequence). Trimming took 8 bases from V and 2 from J, leaving 18 bases between them. CDR3 in amino acids: CASASLPGRTNEKLFF. The CDR3 nucleotides read TGTGCCAGTGCCTCCCTCCCGGGACGGACTAATGAAAAACTGTTTTTT.

There are a few counts of this clonotype. The gene calls are TRBV10-3 and TRBJ2-3, with 10 bases lining up with TRBD2. This CDR3 is built from 16 residues. Germline loops: CDR1 ENHRY, CDR2 SYGVKD. V dropped 4 bases and J dropped 1; count of bases not matched to a gene: 5. Written as DNA, the CDR3 is TGTGCCATCAGTGGGGCTAGCGGGAGTCGCACAGATACGCAGTATTTT. It yields the protein CAISGASGSRTDTQYF.

The chain is built from TRBV10-1 and TRBJ1-1, with 7 bases aligning to TRBD1. Germline trimming cut 3 bases from V and 1 base from J; bases unmatched to any gene: 5. The CDR3 sequence is 15 residues long. The germline V gene has CDR1 WNHNN and CDR2 SYGVQD (reference sequence). The DNA of the CDR3 is TGCGCCAGCAGTGACAAGGGACAGCCGAACACTGAAGCTTTCTTT. Translation gives CASSDKGQPNTEAFF.

Regarding this clonotype: One end of the junction is discordant with germline, which a read error may explain. The gene calls are TRBV9 and TRBJ2-7, with 11 positions matching TRBD2. The CDR3 runs 16 residues. CDR1 and CDR2 (germline): SGDLS, YYNGEE. The CDR3 DNA is TGTGCCAGCAGCGTAGGAAATAGCGGGGGGGCCTATGAGCAGTACTTC. Amino acid sequence: CASSVGNSGGAYEQYF.

This rearrangement joins TRBV5-1 to TRBJ1-2, with 10 bases lining up with TRBD1. Germline V CDR1 and CDR2: SGHRS, YFSETQ. The CDR3 is 16 residues long. J gave up 0 bases and V 3 bases, and 5 bases lay outside the gene matches. The CDR3 is CASSYGTGVANYGYTF. In nucleotides, the CDR3 is TGCGCCAGCAGCTACGGGACAGGGGTCGCTAACTATGGCTACACCTTC.

This clonotype was observed a handful of times. The chain carries TRBV20-1 and TRBJ2-5; D unclear. Germline V gives CDR1 DFQATT, CDR2 SNEGSKA (reference sequence). CDR3 length equals 11 residues. The CDR3: CRALDVSEQYF. CDR3 DNA sequence: TGCAGGGCTTTGGACGTCAGTGAGCAGTACTTC.